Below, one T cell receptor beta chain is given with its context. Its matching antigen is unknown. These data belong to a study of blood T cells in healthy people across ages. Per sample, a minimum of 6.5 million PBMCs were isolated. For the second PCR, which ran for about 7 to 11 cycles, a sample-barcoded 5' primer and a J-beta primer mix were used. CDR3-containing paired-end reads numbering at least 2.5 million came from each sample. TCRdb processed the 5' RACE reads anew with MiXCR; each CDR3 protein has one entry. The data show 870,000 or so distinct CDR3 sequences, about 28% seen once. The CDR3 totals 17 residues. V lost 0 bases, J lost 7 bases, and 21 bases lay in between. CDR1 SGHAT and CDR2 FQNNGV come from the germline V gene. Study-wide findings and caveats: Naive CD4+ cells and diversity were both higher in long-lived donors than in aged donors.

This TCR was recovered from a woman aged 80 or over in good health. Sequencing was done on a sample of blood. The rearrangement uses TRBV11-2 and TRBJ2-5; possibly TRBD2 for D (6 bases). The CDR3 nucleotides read TGTGCCAGCAGCTTAGATAAGCAGGGACTGGATAGGCGGACCCAGTACTTC. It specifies CASSLDKQGLDRRTQYF.